What follows are 10 T cell receptor beta chains derived from one specimen sequenced in a study of blood T cell repertoires in COVID-19. The data were produced by immunoSEQ multiplex PCR, yet TCRdb's version contains in-frame clones alone and is incomplete. Of about 200,000 clones in the sample, 80% to 90% were seen once. The sequencing sample was made of peripheral blood. These receptors originate from a man between 40 and 49 years old with acute or convalescent COVID-19.

This clone was picked up one time. The chain combines TRBV19 with TRBJ1-5, with 8 bases fitting TRBD1. The CDR3 length is 14 residues. Germline V gene sequence: CDR1 LNHDA, CDR2 SQIVND (reference sequence). Trimming took 3 bases from V and 8 from J; bases not matched to a gene: 6. The CDR3 DNA reads TGTGCCAGTAGTATTTGGGGGGACAGGAAGCCCCAGCATTTT. It yields the protein CASSIWGDRKPQHF.

The sample holds a few counts of this clone. V usage is TRBV4-1 and J usage is TRBJ2-5; D is perhaps TRBD1 (6 bases). Looked up from germline, CDR1 is MGHRA and CDR2 is YSYEKL. Trimming pared 1 base from V and 2 bases from J, leaving 14 bases between. The CDR3 is 16 residues long. CDR3: CASSQVAGTPQETQYF. Written as DNA, the CDR3 is TGCGCCAGCAGCCAAGTTGCCGGGACACCACAAGAGACCCAGTACTTC.

This clone was observed a few times. The chain carries TRBV6-2 or TRBV6-3 and TRBJ2-2; possible D gene TRBD1, 6 bases. Germline-derived CDR1 and CDR2 are MNHEY and SVGEGT. V was clipped by 2 bases and J by 2 bases, with 18 bases between them. The CDR3 has 18 amino acids. The CDR3, as DNA: TGTGCCAGCAGTTACGCTAAAGGACAGTTAAAAAACACCGGGGAGCTGTTTTTT. As protein: CASSYAKGQLKNTGELFF.

This clone turned up a few times. The rearrangement uses TRBV5-4 and TRBJ2-3; tentatively, D is TRBD2 (7 bases). This CDR3 comprises 16 residues. CDR1 and CDR2 (germline): SGHNT, YYREEE (reference sequence). V gave up 5 bases and J gave up 6 bases, with 22 bases separating them. CDR3 protein: CASRFGVGGGSDTQYF. The CDR3 coding sequence is TGTGCCAGCAGATTTGGGGTAGGGGGGGGTTCGGATACGCAGTATTTT. The full variable domain, rest sourced from reference TRBV5-4 and TRBJ2-3, is ETGVTQSPTHLIKTRGQQVTLRCSSQSGHNTVSWYQQALGQGPQFIFQYYREEENGRGNFPPRFSGLQFPNYSSELNVNALELDDSALYLCASRFGVGGGSDTQYFGPGTRLTVL.

The chain employs TRBV19 and TRBJ1-5, with a possible D match to TRBD1 (6 bases). The V gene lost 0 bases and the J gene lost 0 bases, with 9 bases spanning the gap. The CDR3 runs 16 residues. The germline CDR1 and CDR2 sequences are LNHDA and SQIVND (reference sequence). This CDR3 is CASSIDRRGSNQPQHF. Written as DNA, the CDR3 is TGTGCCAGTAGTATAGATCGCAGGGGTAGCAATCAGCCCCAGCATTTT.

The chain recombines TRBV7-6 with TRBJ2-5; perhaps TRBD1 as D (5 bases). Germline V gene sequence: CDR1 SGHVS, CDR2 FNYEAQ. V gave up 5 bases and J gave up 4 bases, with 14 bases separating them. The CDR3 covers 14 residues. This chain's CDR3 is CASSPRGVAETQYF. Here the CDR3 DNA reads TGTGCCAGCAGCCCTAGGGGCGTTGCAGAGACCCAGTACTTC.

This chain links TRBV5-1 with TRBJ1-1, with 9 positions matching TRBD1. From germline, CDR1 is SGHRS and CDR2 YFSETQ. V was clipped by 3 bases and J by 7 bases; unmatched bases: 7. The CDR3 covers 14 residues. The chain's CDR3 is CASSSLQGAFEAFF. As DNA, the CDR3 is TGCGCCAGCAGCTCTTTACAGGGGGCCTTTGAAGCTTTCTTT.

This chain uses TRBV27 with TRBJ2-1, with D possibly matching TRBD1 (5 bases). The CDR3 is 15 residues long. V was trimmed by 4 bases and J by 7 bases, leaving 17 bases between them. Germline V lookup: CDR1 MNHEY, CDR2 SMNVEV (reference sequence). CDR3 region: CASSSRTTYRNEQFF. CDR3 nucleotide sequence: TGTGCCAGCAGTTCTCGGACCACCTACAGGAATGAGCAGTTCTTC.

The chain couples TRBV25-1 to TRBJ1-4, with D perhaps TRBD1 (5 bases). V lost 1 base and J lost 7, with 13 bases in between. CDR1 and CDR2 from the germline V gene are MGHDK and SYGVNS. There are 15 residues in the CDR3. Written as DNA, the CDR3 is TGTGCCAGCAGTGAATCCGGCAGGGTGTTTGAAAAACTGTTTTTT. This codes for CASSESGRVFEKLFF.

The chain carries TRBV12-3 or TRBV12-4 and TRBJ1-2, with D hard to call. CDR3 length equals 13 residues. The V end lost 7 bases, the J end lost 3 bases, and 12 bases lay between the germline ends. CDR3 residues: CASNWGAHYGYTF. DNA for the CDR3: TGTGCCAGCAACTGGGGAGCCCACTATGGCTACACCTTC.